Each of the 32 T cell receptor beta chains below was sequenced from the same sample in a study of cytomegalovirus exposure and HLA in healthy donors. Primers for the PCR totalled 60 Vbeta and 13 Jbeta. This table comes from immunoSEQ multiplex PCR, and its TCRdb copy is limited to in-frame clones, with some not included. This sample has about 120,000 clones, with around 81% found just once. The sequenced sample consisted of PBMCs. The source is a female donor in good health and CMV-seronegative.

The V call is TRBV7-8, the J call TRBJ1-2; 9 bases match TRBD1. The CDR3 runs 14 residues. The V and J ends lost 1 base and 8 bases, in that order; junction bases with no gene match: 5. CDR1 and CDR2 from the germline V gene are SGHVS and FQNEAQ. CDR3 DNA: TGTGCCAGCAGCTTAGGGGGGACAGGGTCCGGCTACACCTTC. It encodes CASSLGGTGSGYTF.

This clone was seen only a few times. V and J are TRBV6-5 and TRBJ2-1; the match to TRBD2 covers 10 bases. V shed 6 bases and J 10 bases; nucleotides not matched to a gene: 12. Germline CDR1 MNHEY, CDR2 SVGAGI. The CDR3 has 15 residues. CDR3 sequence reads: CASSPQLAGSREQFF. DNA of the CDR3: TGTGCCAGCAGCCCCCAACTAGCGGGGTCAAGAGAGCAGTTCTTC.

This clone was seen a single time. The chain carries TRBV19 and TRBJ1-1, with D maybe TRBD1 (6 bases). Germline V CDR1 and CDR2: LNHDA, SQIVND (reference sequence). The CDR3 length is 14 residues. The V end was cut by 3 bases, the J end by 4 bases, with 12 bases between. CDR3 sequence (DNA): TGTGCCAGTAGTATCATACAGGGTACCACTGAAGCTTTCTTT. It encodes CASSIIQGTTEAFF.

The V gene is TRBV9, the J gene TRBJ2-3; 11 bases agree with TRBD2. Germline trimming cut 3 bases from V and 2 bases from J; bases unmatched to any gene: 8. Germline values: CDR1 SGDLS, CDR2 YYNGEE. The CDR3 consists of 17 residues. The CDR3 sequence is CASSGRGLAENTDTQYF. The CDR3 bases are TGTGCCAGCAGCGGCCGGGGACTAGCGGAAAACACAGATACGCAGTATTTT.

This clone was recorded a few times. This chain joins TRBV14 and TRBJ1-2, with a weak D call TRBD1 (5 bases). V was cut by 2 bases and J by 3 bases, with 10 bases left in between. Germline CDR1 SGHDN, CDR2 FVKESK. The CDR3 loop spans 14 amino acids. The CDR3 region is CASSQKAGDYGYTF. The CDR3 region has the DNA TGTGCCAGCAGCCAAAAGGCGGGGGACTATGGCTACACCTTC.

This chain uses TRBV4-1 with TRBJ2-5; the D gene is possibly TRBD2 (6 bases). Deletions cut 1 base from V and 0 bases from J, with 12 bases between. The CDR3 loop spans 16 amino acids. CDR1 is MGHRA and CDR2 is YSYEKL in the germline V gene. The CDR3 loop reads CASSQAFGGNQETQYF. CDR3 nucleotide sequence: TGCGCCAGCAGCCAAGCTTTCGGAGGGAACCAAGAGACCCAGTACTTC.

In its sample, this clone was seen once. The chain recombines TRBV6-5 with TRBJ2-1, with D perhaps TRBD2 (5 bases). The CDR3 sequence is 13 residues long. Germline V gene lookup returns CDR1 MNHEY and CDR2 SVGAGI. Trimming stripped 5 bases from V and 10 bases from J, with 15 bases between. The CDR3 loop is CASSRALTGEQFF. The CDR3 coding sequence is TGTGCCAGCAGTCGGGCCCTCACGGGGGAGCAGTTCTTC.

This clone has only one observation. As DNA, the CDR3 is TGTGCCAGCAGTTTGCGGGGCCACTCCTCTGGAAACACCATATATTTT. Its translation is CASSLRGHSSGNTIYF. The V call is TRBV27, the J call TRBJ1-3; tentatively, D is TRBD1 (5 bases). The CDR3 spans 16 residues. Germline CDR1 is MNHEY and CDR2 is SMNVEV (reference sequence). V gave up 3 bases and J gave up 0 bases, with 12 bases separating them.

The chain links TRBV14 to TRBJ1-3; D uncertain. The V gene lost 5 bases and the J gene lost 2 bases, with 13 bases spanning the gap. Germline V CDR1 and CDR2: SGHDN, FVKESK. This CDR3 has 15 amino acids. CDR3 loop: CASSYRGVAGNTIYF. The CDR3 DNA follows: TGTGCCAGCAGCTACCGCGGGGTAGCTGGAAACACCATATATTTT.

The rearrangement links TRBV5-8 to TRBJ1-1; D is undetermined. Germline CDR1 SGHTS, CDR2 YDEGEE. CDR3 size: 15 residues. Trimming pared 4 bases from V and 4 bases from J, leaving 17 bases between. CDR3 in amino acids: CASSPRAGLGTEAFF. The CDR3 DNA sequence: TGTGCCAGCAGCCCACGCGCGGGTCTAGGCACTGAAGCTTTCTTT.

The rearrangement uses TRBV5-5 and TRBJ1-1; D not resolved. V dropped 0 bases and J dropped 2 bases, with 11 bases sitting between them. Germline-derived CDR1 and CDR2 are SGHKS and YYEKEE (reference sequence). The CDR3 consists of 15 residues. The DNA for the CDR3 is TGTGCCAGCAGCTTGGTTGTAGGCGGAAACACTGAAGCTTTCTTT. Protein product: CASSLVVGGNTEAFF.

CDR3 residues: CATSRDRGGYTF. DNA for the CDR3: TGTGCCACCAGCAGAGATAGGGGAGGCTACACCTTC. The chain couples TRBV15 to TRBJ1-2, with D possibly TRBD1 on 5 matching bases. The CDR3 loop spans 12 amino acids. Trimming removed 0 bases at V and 8 bases at J, with 7 bases between. Germline V gene lookup returns CDR1 LNHNV and CDR2 YYDKDF (reference sequence).

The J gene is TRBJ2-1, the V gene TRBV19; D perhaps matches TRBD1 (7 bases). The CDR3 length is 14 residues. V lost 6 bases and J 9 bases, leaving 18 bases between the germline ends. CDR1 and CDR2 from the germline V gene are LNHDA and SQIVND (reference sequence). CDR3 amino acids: CASSNRGLPREQFF. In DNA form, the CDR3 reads TGTGCCAGTAGCAACAGGGGACTCCCGCGTGAGCAGTTCTTC.

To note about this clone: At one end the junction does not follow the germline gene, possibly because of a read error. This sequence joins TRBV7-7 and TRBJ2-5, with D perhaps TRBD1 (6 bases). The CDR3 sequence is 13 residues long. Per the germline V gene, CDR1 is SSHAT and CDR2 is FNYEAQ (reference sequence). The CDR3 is CASSFGTKETQYF. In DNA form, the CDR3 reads TGTGCTAGCAGCTTCGGGACAAAAGAGACCCAGTACTTC.

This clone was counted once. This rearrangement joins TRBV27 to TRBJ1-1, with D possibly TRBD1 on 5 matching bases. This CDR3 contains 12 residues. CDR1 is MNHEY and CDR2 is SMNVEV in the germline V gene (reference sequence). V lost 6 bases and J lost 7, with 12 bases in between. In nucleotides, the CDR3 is TGTGCCAGCAGGGGAAGGAGGGGTGAAGCTTTCTTT. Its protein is CASRGRRGEAFF.

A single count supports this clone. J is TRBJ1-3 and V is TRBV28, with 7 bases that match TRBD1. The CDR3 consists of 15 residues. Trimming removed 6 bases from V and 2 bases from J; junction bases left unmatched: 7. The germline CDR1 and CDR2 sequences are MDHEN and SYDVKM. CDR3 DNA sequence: TGTGCCAGCAGCATACAGGGGTTGGCTGGAAACACCATATATTTT. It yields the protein CASSIQGLAGNTIYF.

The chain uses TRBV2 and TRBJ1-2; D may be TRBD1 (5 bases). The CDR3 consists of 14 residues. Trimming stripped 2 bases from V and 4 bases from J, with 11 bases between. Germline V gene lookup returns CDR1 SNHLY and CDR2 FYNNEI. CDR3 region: CASSESGGFYGYTF. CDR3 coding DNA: TGTGCCAGCAGTGAAAGCGGGGGATTCTATGGCTACACCTTC.

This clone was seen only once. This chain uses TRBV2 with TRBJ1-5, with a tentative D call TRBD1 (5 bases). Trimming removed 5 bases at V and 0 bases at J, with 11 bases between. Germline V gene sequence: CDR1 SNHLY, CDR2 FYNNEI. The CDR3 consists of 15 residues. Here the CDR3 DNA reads TGTGCCAGCAGTAGAAACAGGAATAGCAATCAGCCCCAGCATTTT. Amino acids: CASSRNRNSNQPQHF. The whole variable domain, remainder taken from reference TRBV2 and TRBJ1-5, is EPEVTQTPSHQVTQMGQEVILRCVPISNHLYFYWYRQILGQKVEFLVSFYNNEISEKSEIFDDQFSVERPDGSNFTLKIRSTKLEDSAMYFCASSRNRNSNQPQHFGDGTRLSIL.

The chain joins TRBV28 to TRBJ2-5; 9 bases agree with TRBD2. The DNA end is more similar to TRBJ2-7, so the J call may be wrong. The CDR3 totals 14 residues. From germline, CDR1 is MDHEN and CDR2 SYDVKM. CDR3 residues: CASSFRAGGHEQYF. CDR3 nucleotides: TGTGCCAGCAGTTTCCGGGCGGGAGGGCACGAGCAGTACTTC.

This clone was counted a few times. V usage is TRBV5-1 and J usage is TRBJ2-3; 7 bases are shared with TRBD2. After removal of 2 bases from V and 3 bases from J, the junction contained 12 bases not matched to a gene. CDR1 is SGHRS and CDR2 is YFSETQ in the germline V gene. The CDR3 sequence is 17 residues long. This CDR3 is CASSFGRMAGETDTQYF. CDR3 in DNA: TGCGCCAGCAGCTTTGGCCGTATGGCGGGGGAAACAGATACGCAGTATTTT.

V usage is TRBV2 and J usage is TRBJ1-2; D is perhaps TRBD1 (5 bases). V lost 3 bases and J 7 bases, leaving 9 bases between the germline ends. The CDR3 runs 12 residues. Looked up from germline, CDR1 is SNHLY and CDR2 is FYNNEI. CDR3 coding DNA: TGTGCCAGCAGTGATAGGGGTACTGGCTACACCTTC. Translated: CASSDRGTGYTF. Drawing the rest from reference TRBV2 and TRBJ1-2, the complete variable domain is EPEVTQTPSHQVTQMGQEVILRCVPISNHLYFYWYRQILGQKVEFLVSFYNNEISEKSEIFDDQFSVERPDGSNFTLKIRSTKLEDSAMYFCASSDRGTGYTFGSGTRLTVV.

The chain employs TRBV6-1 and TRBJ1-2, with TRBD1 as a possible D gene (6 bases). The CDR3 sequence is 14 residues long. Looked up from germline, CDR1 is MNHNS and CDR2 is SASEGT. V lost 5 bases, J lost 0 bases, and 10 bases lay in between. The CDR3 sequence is CASSQGQSNYGYTF. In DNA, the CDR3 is TGTGCCAGCAGTCAAGGACAGTCTAACTATGGCTACACCTTC.

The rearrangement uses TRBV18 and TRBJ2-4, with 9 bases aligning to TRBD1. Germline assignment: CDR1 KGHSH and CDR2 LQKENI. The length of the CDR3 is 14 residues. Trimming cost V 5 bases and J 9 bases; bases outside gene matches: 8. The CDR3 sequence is CASSFTPTGGIQYF. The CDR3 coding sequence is TGTGCCAGCTCATTTACCCCGACAGGGGGCATTCAGTACTTC. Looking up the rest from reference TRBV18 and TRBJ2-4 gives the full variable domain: NAGVMQNPRHLVRRRGQEARLRCSPMKGHSHVYWYRQLPEEGLKFMVYLQKENIIDESGMPKERFSAEFPKEGPSILRIQQVVRGDSAAYFCASSFTPTGGIQYFGAGTRLSVL.

The CDR3 DNA follows: TGTGCCAGCAGCGGGGGACTAGCGGAATCCAATGAGCAGTTCTTC. This sequence encodes CASSGGLAESNEQFF. V gene TRBV9 combines with J gene TRBJ2-1; TRBD2 matches at 11 bases. The germline V gene has CDR1 SGDLS and CDR2 YYNGEE. The CDR3 has 15 residues. The J segment lost 6 bases and the V segment lost 3 bases, leaving 5 bases of the junction unmatched.

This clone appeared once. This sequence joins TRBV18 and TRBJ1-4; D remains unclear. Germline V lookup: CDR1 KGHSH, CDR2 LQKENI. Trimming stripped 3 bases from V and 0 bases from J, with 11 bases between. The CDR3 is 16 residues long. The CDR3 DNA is TGTGCCAGCTCACCCCTCCCAGAGGCAACTAATGAAAAACTGTTTTTT. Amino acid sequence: CASSPLPEATNEKLFF. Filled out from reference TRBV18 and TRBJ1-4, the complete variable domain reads NAGVMQNPRHLVRRRGQEARLRCSPMKGHSHVYWYRQLPEEGLKFMVYLQKENIIDESGMPKERFSAEFPKEGPSILRIQQVVRGDSAAYFCASSPLPEATNEKLFFGSGTQLSVL.

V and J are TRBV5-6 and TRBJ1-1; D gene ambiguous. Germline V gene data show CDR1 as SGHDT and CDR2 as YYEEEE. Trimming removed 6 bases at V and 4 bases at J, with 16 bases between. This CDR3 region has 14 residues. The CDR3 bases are TGTGCCAGCAAACTGGGAAGGAGGAGCACTGAAGCTTTCTTT. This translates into CASKLGRRSTEAFF.

CDR3 nucleotide sequence: TGTGCCAGCAGTTTAGGGACGGGAGGGACTGAAGCTTTCTTT. It yields the protein CASSLGTGGTEAFF. The V gene is TRBV27, the J gene TRBJ1-1; D is perhaps TRBD1 (5 bases). The CDR3 runs to 14 residues. Trimming stripped 2 bases from V and 5 bases from J, with 12 bases between. Germline-derived CDR1 and CDR2 are MNHEY and SMNVEV (reference sequence).

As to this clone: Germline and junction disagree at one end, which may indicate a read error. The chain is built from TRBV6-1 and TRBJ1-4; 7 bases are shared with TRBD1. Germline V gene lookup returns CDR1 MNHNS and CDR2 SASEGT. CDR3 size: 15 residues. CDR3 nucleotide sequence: TGTGCCAGCAGTGTAGGGGGGACAGATAATGAAAAACTGCTTTTT. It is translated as CASSVGGTDNEKLLF.

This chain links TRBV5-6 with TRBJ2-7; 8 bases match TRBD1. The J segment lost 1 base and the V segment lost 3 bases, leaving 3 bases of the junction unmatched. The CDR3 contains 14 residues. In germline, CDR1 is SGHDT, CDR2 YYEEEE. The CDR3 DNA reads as TGTGCCAGCAGCTGGACAGGGCCTTCCTACGAGCAGTACTTC. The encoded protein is CASSWTGPSYEQYF. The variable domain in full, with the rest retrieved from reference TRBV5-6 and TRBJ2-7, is DAGVTQSPTHLIKTRGQQVTLRCSPKSGHDTVSWYQQALGQGPQFIFQYYEEEERQRGNFPDRFSGHQFPNYSSELNVNALLLGDSALYLCASSWTGPSYEQYFGPGTRLTVT.

The CDR3 sequence is CASSYGLAPSYEQYF. CDR3 coding DNA: TGTGCCAGCAGTTACGGACTAGCGCCCTCCTACGAGCAGTACTTC. V usage is TRBV27 and J usage is TRBJ2-7; TRBD2 matches 9 bases. The CDR3 extends over 15 amino acids. With V trimmed by 4 bases and J by 0 bases, 4 bases remained unmatched. CDR1 and CDR2 from the germline V gene are MNHEY and SMNVEV (reference sequence).

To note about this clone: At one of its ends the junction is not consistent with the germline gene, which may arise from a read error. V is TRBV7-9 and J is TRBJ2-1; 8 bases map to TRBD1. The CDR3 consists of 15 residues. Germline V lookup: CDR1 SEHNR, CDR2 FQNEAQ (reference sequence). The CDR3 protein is CVSSSRGPLVNEQFF. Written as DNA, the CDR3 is TGTGTCAGCAGCTCCAGGGGGCCCCTCGTCAATGAGCAGTTCTTC.

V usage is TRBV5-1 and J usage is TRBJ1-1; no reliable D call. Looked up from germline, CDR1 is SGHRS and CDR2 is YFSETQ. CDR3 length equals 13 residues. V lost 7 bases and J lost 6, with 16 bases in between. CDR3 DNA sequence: TGCGCCAGCCGATTGGTCCAGTGGTCTGAAGCTTTCTTT. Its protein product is CASRLVQWSEAFF.